The source of this T cell receptor (beta chain) is a study of shared clonotypes between healthy human individuals. J lost 4 bases, V lost 4 bases, and 15 bases had no gene match. The CDR3 spans 19 residues. The germline V gene encodes CDR1 MNHEY and CDR2 SMNVEV (reference sequence). As processed by the authors: Sequence data from immunoSEQ were junction-only and lacked quality scores; consequently, filtering differed. Assay: immunoSEQ multiplex PCR; the TCRdb copy retains only in-frame clones and omits some. The DNA was the basis for D and trimming; V, J and clone size are from that table. The sample contains about 700,000 clones, approximately 79% of which appear only once. The split of CD4+ cells yielded CD45RA+ naive and CD45RA-negative memory subsets.

V usage is TRBV27 and J usage is TRBJ2-1, with 11 bases that match TRBD2. Sequencing used memory CD4+ T cells sorted from blood. Subset of the sample: CD45RA-negative fraction. The clonotype originates from a young woman in good health. The CDR3 DNA sequence: TGTGCCAGCAGTTCCTCAGGGCTAGCGGGAGGAGTGGGATACAATGAGCAGTTCTTC. It translates to CASSSSGLAGGVGYNEQFF.